Listed below are T cell receptor beta chains from one sample, sequenced in a study of blood T cell repertoires in COVID-19. Assay: immunoSEQ multiplex PCR; the TCRdb copy retains only in-frame clones and omits some. The table records about 210,000 clones, roughly 86% of them present only once. The sample consisted of peripheral blood. These receptors were collected from a woman in her 40s with acute or convalescent COVID-19. CDR3s include the opening cysteine and the closing phenylalanine or tryptophan. The order of the fields is CDR3 protein, V gene, J gene.

CDR3aa: CASSQGSGQEYGYTF
v_gene: TRBV4-1
j_gene: TRBJ1-2

CDR3aa: CASSLVVVRIQGDTGELFF
v_gene: TRBV7-8
j_gene: TRBJ2-2

CDR3aa: CASSAKTGANSYEQYF
v_gene: TRBV9
j_gene: TRBJ2-7

CDR3aa: CASSSLSMTRPGGETQYF
v_gene: TRBV6-2/TRBV6-3
j_gene: TRBJ2-5

CDR3aa: CASSLGQGNSPLHF
v_gene: TRBV5-1
j_gene: TRBJ1-6

CDR3aa: CASSLARQGDYGYTF
v_gene: TRBV5-1
j_gene: TRBJ1-2

CDR3aa: CASSPPGADTQYF
v_gene: TRBV19
j_gene: TRBJ2-3

CDR3aa: CASSQAILDRRNTGELFF
v_gene: TRBV4-1
j_gene: TRBJ2-2

CDR3aa: CASTRRGKSTDTQYF
v_gene: TRBV11-3
j_gene: TRBJ2-3

CDR3aa: CASGITGGWEKLFF
v_gene: TRBV5-5
j_gene: TRBJ1-4

CDR3aa: CASSLVGASGGANTGELFF
v_gene: TRBV11-2
j_gene: TRBJ2-2

CDR3aa: CASSLFFPSGRYNNEQFF
v_gene: TRBV27
j_gene: TRBJ2-1

CDR3aa: CASSLGSGSSYNEQFF
v_gene: TRBV7-8
j_gene: TRBJ2-1

CDR3aa: CASSLGQAASYEQYF
v_gene: TRBV5-1
j_gene: TRBJ2-7

CDR3aa: CASSLDWRGTEAFF
v_gene: TRBV5-4
j_gene: TRBJ1-1

CDR3aa: CASGLTPAGDNEQFF
v_gene: TRBV12-5
j_gene: TRBJ2-1

CDR3aa: CASSLDTTGGTQYF
v_gene: TRBV5-1
j_gene: TRBJ2-5

CDR3aa: CASTWDRGDTQYF
v_gene: TRBV19
j_gene: TRBJ2-3

CDR3aa: CASSSEETQYF
v_gene: TRBV7-9
j_gene: TRBJ2-5

CDR3aa: CASSYRTRGAGELFF
v_gene: TRBV19
j_gene: TRBJ2-2

CDR3aa: CASSQEGQGYEQYF
v_gene: TRBV4-1
j_gene: TRBJ2-7

CDR3aa: CASSLAGSISYQPQHF
v_gene: TRBV7-8
j_gene: TRBJ1-5

CDR3aa: CASSSTLGDRVNQPQHF
v_gene: TRBV27
j_gene: TRBJ1-5

CDR3aa: CAISRGGRIRETQYF
v_gene: TRBV5-4
j_gene: TRBJ2-5

CDR3aa: CASSLLGQAYGYTF
v_gene: TRBV7-2
j_gene: TRBJ1-2

CDR3aa: CASSQGDRGPNQPQHF
v_gene: TRBV3-1/TRBV3-2
j_gene: TRBJ1-5

CDR3aa: CASVGQDNEQFF
v_gene: TRBV2
j_gene: TRBJ2-1

CDR3aa: CASSLVGTSGTETQYF
v_gene: TRBV7-9
j_gene: TRBJ2-5

CDR3aa: CASSLGQNNEQFF
v_gene: TRBV11-1
j_gene: TRBJ2-1

CDR3aa: CASSEGGAGYYGYTF
v_gene: TRBV6-1
j_gene: TRBJ1-2

CDR3aa: CASSRTGEFYEQYF
v_gene: TRBV2
j_gene: TRBJ2-7

CDR3aa: CACRITENSPLHF
v_gene: TRBV30
j_gene: TRBJ1-6

CDR3aa: CASSVTVPSYEQYF
v_gene: TRBV5-6
j_gene: TRBJ2-7

CDR3aa: CASSPKRLSTDTQYF
v_gene: TRBV7-2
j_gene: TRBJ2-3

CDR3aa: CASSPITGGRGSIYGYTF
v_gene: TRBV18
j_gene: TRBJ1-2

CDR3aa: CASSPQGIGYGYTF
v_gene: TRBV11-2
j_gene: TRBJ1-2

CDR3aa: CASSSRRGEGTYEQYF
v_gene: TRBV27
j_gene: TRBJ2-7

CDR3aa: CASSLVQGGYGYTF
v_gene: TRBV7-2
j_gene: TRBJ1-2

CDR3aa: CSAGDLTEAFF
v_gene: TRBV29-1
j_gene: TRBJ1-1